This T cell receptor (beta chain) was profiled in a study of beta chain features in type 1 diabetes. Study observations and caveats: Patients with Type 1 diabetes showed moderately but significantly shorter TCRB CDR3s in all four CD4+ subsets.

CDR1 ENHRY and CDR2 SYGVKD come from the germline V gene. The V and J ends lost 0 bases and 6 bases respectively, with 9 bases between them. This CDR3 is built from 14 residues. As regards this clone: Its antigen remains unknown.

Expressed TCRB transcripts got sequenced, as all isolated RNA was reverse transcribed. The repertoire was sequenced with immunoSEQ multiplex PCR; TCRdb's copy has only in-frame clones and lacks some. Among approximately 170,000 clones, roughly 8% were seen once, and the ten largest hold about 0.9%. The V and J genes are TRBV10-3 and TRBJ2-1; D might be TRBD1 (6 bases). Source material: central memory CD4+ T cells from blood. The TCR was taken from a woman in her thirties or forties with type 1 diabetes. Here the CDR3 reads CAISESVQGNEQFF. The CDR3 DNA follows: TGTGCCATCAGTGAGTCGGTACAGGGCAATGAGCAGTTCTTC.